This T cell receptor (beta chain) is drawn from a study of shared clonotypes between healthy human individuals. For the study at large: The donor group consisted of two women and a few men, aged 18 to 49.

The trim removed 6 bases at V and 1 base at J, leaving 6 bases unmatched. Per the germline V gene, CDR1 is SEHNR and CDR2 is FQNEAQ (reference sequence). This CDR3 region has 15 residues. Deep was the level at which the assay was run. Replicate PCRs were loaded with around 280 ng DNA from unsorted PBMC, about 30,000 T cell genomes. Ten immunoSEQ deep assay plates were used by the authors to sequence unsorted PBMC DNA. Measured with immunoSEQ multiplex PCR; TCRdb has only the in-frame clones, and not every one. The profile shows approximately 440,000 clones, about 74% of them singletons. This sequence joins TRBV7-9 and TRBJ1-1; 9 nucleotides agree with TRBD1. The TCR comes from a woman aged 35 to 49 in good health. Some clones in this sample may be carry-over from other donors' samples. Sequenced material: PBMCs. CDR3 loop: CASRRDRVENTEAFF. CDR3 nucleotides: TGTGCCAGCAGGAGGGACAGGGTTGAGAACACTGAAGCTTTCTTT.